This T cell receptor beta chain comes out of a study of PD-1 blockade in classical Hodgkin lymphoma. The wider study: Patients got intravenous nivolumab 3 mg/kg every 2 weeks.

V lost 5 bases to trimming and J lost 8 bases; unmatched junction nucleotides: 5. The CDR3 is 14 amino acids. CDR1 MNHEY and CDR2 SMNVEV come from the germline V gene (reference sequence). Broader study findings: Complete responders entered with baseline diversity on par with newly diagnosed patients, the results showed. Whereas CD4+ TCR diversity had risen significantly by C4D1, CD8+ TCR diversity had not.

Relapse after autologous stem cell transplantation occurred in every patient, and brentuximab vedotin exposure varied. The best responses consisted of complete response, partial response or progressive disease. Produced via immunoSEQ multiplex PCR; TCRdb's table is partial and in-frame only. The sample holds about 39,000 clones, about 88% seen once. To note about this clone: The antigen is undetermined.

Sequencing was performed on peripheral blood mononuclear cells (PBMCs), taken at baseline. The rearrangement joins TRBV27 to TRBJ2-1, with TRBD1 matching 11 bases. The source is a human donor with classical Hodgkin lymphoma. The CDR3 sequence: CASSEDRGRDEQFF. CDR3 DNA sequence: TGTGCCAGCAGTGAGGACAGGGGGCGGGATGAGCAGTTCTTC.